This entry features one T cell receptor (beta chain) sequence. Its antigen is currently unknown. CDR3 length equals 12 residues. V lost 0 bases, J lost 6 bases, and 5 bases lay in between. Germline CDR1 reads GTSNPN; CDR2 reads SVGIG (reference sequence). Assay: immunoSEQ multiplex PCR; the TCRdb copy retains only in-frame clones and omits some. This table has fewer than 110,000 clones, roughly 90% appearing once. These data are taken from a study of graft-versus-host responses after intestinal transplantation. Overall study: Each patient got anti-thymocyte globulin induction, then tacrolimus and steroids for roughly 3 years. Study-level points and caveats: After transplant, early declines in HvG clones were associated with peak levels of circulating GvH clones. The presence of high graft-versus-host to host-versus-graft clonal ratios in allografts characterized patients with graft-donor T cell macrochimerism. Detection of GvH clones occurred in recipient marrow, and some had their first appearance in ileum or blood.

Specimen: unstimulated CD4+ T cells sorted from spleen or lymph node cells, collected before transplant. The sequence was collected from a human donor who was the organ donor for an intestinal transplant. The chain combines TRBV30 with TRBJ2-2, with D unresolved. The CDR3 region has the DNA TGTGCCTGGAGTGTGCTTGCCGGGGAGCTGTTTTTT. Translation: CAWSVLAGELFF.